This T cell receptor (beta chain) is from a study of molecular identifiers for immune sequencing clone quantification. The CDR3 contains 13 residues. V dropped 4 bases and J dropped 3 bases, with 10 bases sitting between them. Germline-derived CDR1 and CDR2 are SQVTM and ANQGSEA. This clonotype has a count of ten or more. In TCRdb, the PCR reads were re-called with MiXCR into one record per CDR3 protein. The table shows just under 650,000 distinct CDR3 sequences, with nearly 20% occurring only once. V and J are TRBV29-1 and TRBJ1-5, with D perhaps matching TRBD1 (6 bases). What was sequenced was naive CD8+ T cells from blood, with Jurkat cell RNA spiked in. Subset specified: FACS-sorted CD8+CD4-CCR7+CD45RA+ naive T cells. This receptor was taken from a human donor in good health. Some libraries in this study had Jurkat cell RNA spiked in. The CDR3 DNA follows: TGCAGCGTTGCGACAGGCCCCAATCAGCCCCAGCATTTT. This translates into CSVATGPNQPQHF.